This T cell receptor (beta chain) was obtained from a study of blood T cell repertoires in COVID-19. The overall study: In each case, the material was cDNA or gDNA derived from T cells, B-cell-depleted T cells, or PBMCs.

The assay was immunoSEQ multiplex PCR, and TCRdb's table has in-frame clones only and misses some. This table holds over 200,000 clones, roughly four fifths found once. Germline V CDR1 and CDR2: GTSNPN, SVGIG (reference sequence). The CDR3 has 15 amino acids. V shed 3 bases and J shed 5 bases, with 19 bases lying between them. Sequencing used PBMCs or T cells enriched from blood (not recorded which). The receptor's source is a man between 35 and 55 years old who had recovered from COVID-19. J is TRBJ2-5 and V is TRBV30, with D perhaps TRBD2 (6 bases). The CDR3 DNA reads TGTGCCTGGAGGTACGGGCGCGGGATATCCGAGACCCAGTACTTC. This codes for CAWRYGRGISETQYF.